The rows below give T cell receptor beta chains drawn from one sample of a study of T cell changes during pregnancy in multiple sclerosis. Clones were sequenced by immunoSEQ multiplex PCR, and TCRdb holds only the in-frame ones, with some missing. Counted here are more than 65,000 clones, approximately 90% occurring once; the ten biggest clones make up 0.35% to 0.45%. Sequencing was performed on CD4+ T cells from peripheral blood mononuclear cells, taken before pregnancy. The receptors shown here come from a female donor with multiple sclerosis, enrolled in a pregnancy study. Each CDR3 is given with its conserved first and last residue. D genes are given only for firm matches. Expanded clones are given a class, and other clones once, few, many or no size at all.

TGTGCCAGCAGCTCAACCCTAATAGCGGATCATTACGAGCAGTACTTC | CASSSTLIADHYEQYF | - | TRBV7-2 | - | TRBJ2-7
TGTGCCAGCAGTCCCCAGGACAGGGAGTTCTATGGCTACACCTTC | CASSPQDREFYGYTF | - | TRBV6-6 | TRBD1 | TRBJ1-2
TGTGCCAGCAGACTCAAACCGGGACAGGGAAACTATGGCTACACCTTC | CASRLKPGQGNYGYTF | - | TRBV27 | TRBD1 | TRBJ1-2
TGTGCCAGCAGCGTCCTCCCCGGACAGGGGTCCTACGAGCAGTACTTC | CASSVLPGQGSYEQYF | - | TRBV9 | TRBD1 | TRBJ2-7
TGTGCCAGTAGTACAAGTGGACAGGGGATTGAGCAGTTCTTC | CASSTSGQGIEQFF | - | TRBV19 | TRBD1 | TRBJ2-1
TGTGCCAGCAGCTTACAGGGTTCCTATAATTCACCCCTCCACTTT | CASSLQGSYNSPLHF | - | TRBV11-3 | - | TRBJ1-6
TGTGCCAGCGGGGGACAGGGGGCGCCGGGGGCCAACGTCCTGACTTTC | CASGGQGAPGANVLTF | - | TRBV11-3 | TRBD1 | TRBJ2-6
TGTGCCAGCAGGAAAAACAGGGATACAGAGACCCAGTACTTC | CASRKNRDTETQYF | - | TRBV2 | - | TRBJ2-5
TGTGCCAGCAGCGTCGGAGTTAGCGGGGGAACAGATACGCAGTATTTT | CASSVGVSGGTDTQYF | - | TRBV9 | TRBD2 | TRBJ2-3
TGTGCCAGCAGTAGGCGGACAGGGTATGAAAAACTGTTTTTT | CASSRRTGYEKLFF | - | TRBV2 | TRBD1 | TRBJ1-4
TGTGCCAGCAGGGGACAAGCGAACACCGGGGAGCTGTTTTTT | CASRGQANTGELFF | - | TRBV7-9 | - | TRBJ2-2
TGTGCCAGCGACCGGGACAGGGTCACTGAAGCTTTCTTT | CASDRDRVTEAFF | once | TRBV6-1 | TRBD1 | TRBJ1-1
TGTGCCTGGAGCGTAGGGGGCGCGGGTCAGCCCCAGCATTTT | CAWSVGGAGQPQHF | - | TRBV30 | TRBD1 | TRBJ1-5
TGTGCCAGCAGCCCTGCAGGGTACTTATATGGCTACACCTTC | CASSPAGYLYGYTF | once | TRBV7-2 | - | TRBJ1-2
TGCGCCAGCAGCTTTAGCGGGAGACAAGGTGGGACAGATACGCAGTATTTT | CASSFSGRQGGTDTQYF | - | TRBV5-1 | TRBD2 | TRBJ2-3
TGTGCCAGCAGCCCCGGGACTATAGGTGAGCAGTTCTTC | CASSPGTIGEQFF | - | TRBV14 | TRBD2 | TRBJ2-1
TGTGCCAGCACCCGACAGGGGGCGCAGGCCAAAAACATTCAGTACTTC | CASTRQGAQAKNIQYF | once | TRBV6-6 | TRBD1 | TRBJ2-4
TGTGCCAGCAGTTTTCCCGGGACAGGGGATAATTCACCCCTCCACTTT | CASSFPGTGDNSPLHF | - | TRBV7-9 | TRBD1 | TRBJ1-6
TGTGCCAGCAGTAAGGGACTAGCGGGCACGAATGAGCAGTTCTTC | CASSKGLAGTNEQFF | - | TRBV6-5 | TRBD2 | TRBJ2-1
TGTGCCACCAGTCCTATCCCGGGAGCTTGGGCTTTCTTT | CATSPIPGAWAFF | - | TRBV15 | - | TRBJ1-1
TGCAGCGTTGAAGAAGGAGGTTTAACGGAGACCCAGTACTTC | CSVEEGGLTETQYF | - | TRBV29-1 | - | TRBJ2-5
TGCGCCAGCAGCTTGGGTTCGGGGACAGAAGAGACCCAGTACTTC | CASSLGSGTEETQYF | - | TRBV5-1 | TRBD1 | TRBJ2-5
TGTGCCACCAGCATCACAGGGGGCGGGACCGGGGAGCTGTTTTTT | CATSITGGGTGELFF | - | TRBV15 | TRBD1 | TRBJ2-2
TGTGCCAGCAACGGCGGGAGCTACAATGAGCAGTTCTTC | CASNGGSYNEQFF | - | TRBV28 | TRBD2 | TRBJ2-1
TGTGCCAGCAGCCCGATGGGGGGTAGGGATGGCTACACCTTC | CASSPMGGRDGYTF | few | TRBV5-5 | - | TRBJ1-2
TGTGCCAGCAGTGTCGTAGGGCACCTCAAGGGGACTGAAGCTTTCTTT | CASSVVGHLKGTEAFF | - | TRBV2 | - | TRBJ1-1
TGTGCCAGCAGTTTACTCCGGACAGGGTTCCACTATGGCTACACCTTC | CASSLLRTGFHYGYTF | - | TRBV27 | TRBD1 | TRBJ1-2